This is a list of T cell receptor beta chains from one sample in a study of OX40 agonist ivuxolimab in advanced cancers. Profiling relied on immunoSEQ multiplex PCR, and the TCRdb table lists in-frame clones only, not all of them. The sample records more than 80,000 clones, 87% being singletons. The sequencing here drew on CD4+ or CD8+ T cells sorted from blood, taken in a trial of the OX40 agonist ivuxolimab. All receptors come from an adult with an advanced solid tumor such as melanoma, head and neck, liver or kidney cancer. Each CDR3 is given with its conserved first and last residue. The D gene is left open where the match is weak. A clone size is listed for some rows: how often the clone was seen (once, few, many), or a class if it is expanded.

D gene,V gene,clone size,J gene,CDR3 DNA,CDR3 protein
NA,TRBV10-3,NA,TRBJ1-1,TGTGCCATCAGTGAGTCAGAGGGTGGGCGAGCTGAAGCTTTCTTT,CAISESEGGRAEAFF
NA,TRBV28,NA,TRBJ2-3,TGTGCCAGCACGAGGCCAGGAGAGGATACGCAGTATTTT,CASTRPGEDTQYF
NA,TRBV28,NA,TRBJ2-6,TGTGCCAGCAGTTTGACCGCTGGGGCCAACGTCCTGACTTTC,CASSLTAGANVLTF
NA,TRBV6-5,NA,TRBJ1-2,TGTGCCAGCAGTGAAGCAGGGGGCTACACCTTC,CASSEAGGYTF
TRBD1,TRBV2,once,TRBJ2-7,TGTGCCAGCAGCGGGACAGGGTGGGACGAGCAGTACTTC,CASSGTGWDEQYF
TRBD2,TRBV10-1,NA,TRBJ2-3,TGCGCCAGCAGTGATGGCGGGAGAGGTACAGATACGCAGTATTTT,CASSDGGRGTDTQYF
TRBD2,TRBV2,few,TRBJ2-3,TGTGCCAGCAGTGTTCCGACTAGCGGGAGTTCCGCCGCAGATACGCAGTATTTT,CASSVPTSGSSAADTQYF
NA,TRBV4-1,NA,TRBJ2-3,TGCGCCAGCAGCCAAGATATGTTGGCACCCCAAGGCACAGATACGCAGTATTTT,CASSQDMLAPQGTDTQYF
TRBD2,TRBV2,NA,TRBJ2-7,TGTGCCAGCAGCCTGAGCGGGGGCGTATCCTACGAGCAGTACTTC,CASSLSGGVSYEQYF
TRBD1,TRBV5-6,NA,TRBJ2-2,TGTGCCAGCAACCTTAGGATTCGGACAGGTCTAAGTAGGACCGGGGAGCTGTTTTTT,CASNLRIRTGLSRTGELFF
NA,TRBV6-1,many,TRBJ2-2,TGTGCCAGCACCGCCCTTGTGAACACCGGGGAGCTGTTTTTT,CASTALVNTGELFF
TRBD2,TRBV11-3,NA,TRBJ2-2,TGTGCCAGCAGCAGAGAGGGAGGGGGGGAGCTGTTTTTT,CASSREGGGELFF
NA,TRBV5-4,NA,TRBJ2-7,TGTGCCAGCAGCCAAGACAGCGACGAGCAGTACTTC,CASSQDSDEQYF
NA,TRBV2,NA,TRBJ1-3,TGTGCCAGCAGTCCCAGCTGGATCTCTGGAAACACCATATATTTT,CASSPSWISGNTIYF
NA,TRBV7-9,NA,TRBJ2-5,TGTGCCAGCAGCTTGGAAAGGCAAGAGACCCAGTACTTC,CASSLERQETQYF
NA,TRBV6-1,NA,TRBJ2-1,TGTGCCAGCAGTGATGCCCCCTCCGATGAGCAGTTCTTC,CASSDAPSDEQFF
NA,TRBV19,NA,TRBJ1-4,TGTGCCAGTACCTCAGGAGGGTTAGTAAGTGAAAAACTGTTTTTT,CASTSGGLVSEKLFF
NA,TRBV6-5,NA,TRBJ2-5,TGTGCCAGCAGTTACGGGCCCAACCGGGAGACCCAGTACTTC,CASSYGPNRETQYF
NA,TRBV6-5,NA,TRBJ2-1,TGTGCCAGCAGGGCAAGCGGATATGAGCAGTTCTTC,CASRASGYEQFF
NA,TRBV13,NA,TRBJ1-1,TGTGCCAGCAGCTCCGTCCCTCAGGGGATCACTGAAGCTTTCTTT,CASSSVPQGITEAFF
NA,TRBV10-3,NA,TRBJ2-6,TGTGCCATCAGTGATAAGACAGCCGGGGCCAACGTCCTGACTTTC,CAISDKTAGANVLTF
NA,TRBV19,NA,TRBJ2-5,TGTGCCAGTAGTTCGACAGCAGACCAAGAGACCCAGTACTTC,CASSSTADQETQYF
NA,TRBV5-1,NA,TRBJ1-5,TGCGCCAGCAGCCTTGATCAGGGTCAGCCCCAGCATTTT,CASSLDQGQPQHF
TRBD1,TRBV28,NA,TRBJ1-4,TGTGCCAGCAGCCACTCTACAGGGGGCGCGGAAAAACTGTTTTTT,CASSHSTGGAEKLFF
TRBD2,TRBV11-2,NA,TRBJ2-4,TGTGCCAGCAGCTCAGCGGGGGGATCGGTGGACATTCAGTACTTC,CASSSAGGSVDIQYF
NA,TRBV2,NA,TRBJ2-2,TGTGCCAGCAGTATCCGGGACGGCAACACCGGGGAGCTGTTTTTT,CASSIRDGNTGELFF
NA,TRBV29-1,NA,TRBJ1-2,TGCAGCGTTTTTACAGGGTCATACGGCTACACCTTC,CSVFTGSYGYTF
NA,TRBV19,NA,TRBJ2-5,TGTGCCACCGCCCTGGGGGGCGGAGAGACCCAGTACTTC,CATALGGGETQYF
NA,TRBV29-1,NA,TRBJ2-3,TGCAGCGTTCAGCGGGACAACACAGATACGCAGTATTTT,CSVQRDNTDTQYF